The 17 T cell receptor beta chains below all came from one sample that was sequenced in a study of T cells in localized non-small cell lung cancer. Here immunoSEQ multiplex PCR was the method, and the copy in TCRdb shows in-frame clones only, minus some. The sample lists approximately 35,000 clones, 91% occurring once. The source was peripheral blood mononuclear cells, collected before any cancer treatment. Receptors were obtained from a female donor of 60 years or more with stage II lung adenocarcinoma.

This chain joins TRBV7-3 and TRBJ2-3; D is unclear. Trimming stripped 5 bases from V and 3 bases from J, with 9 bases between. Germline loops: CDR1 SGHTA, CDR2 FQGTGA. This CDR3 is 13 amino acids long. CDR3 amino acids: CASSLARTDTQYF. In DNA, the CDR3 is TGTGCCAGCAGCCTGGCACGGACAGATACGCAGTATTTT. Full variable domain (rest looked up from reference TRBV7-3 and TRBJ2-3): GAGVSQTPSNKVTEKGKYVELRCDPISGHTALYWYRQSLGQGPEFLIYFQGTGAADDSGLPNDRFFAVRPEGSVSTLKIQRTERGDSAVYLCASSLARTDTQYFGPGTRLTVL.

The table lists this clone with a count of one. The chain carries TRBV5-1 and TRBJ2-7, with TRBD2 matching over 7 bases. Germline V gives CDR1 SGHRS, CDR2 YFSETQ. The CDR3 runs 16 residues. The J segment lost 6 bases and the V segment lost 4 bases, leaving 16 bases of the junction unmatched. This chain's CDR3 is CASSPATSGAHGEQYF. The CDR3 nucleotides are TGCGCCAGCAGCCCCGCGACCAGCGGGGCTCACGGCGAGCAGTACTTC. Full variable domain (remainder filled in from reference TRBV5-1 and TRBJ2-7): KAGVTQTPRYLIKTRGQQVTLSCSPISGHRSVSWYQQTPGQGLQFLFEYFSETQRNKGNFPGRFSGRQFSNSRSEMNVSTLELGDSALYLCASSPATSGAHGEQYFGPGTRLTVT.

The rearrangement uses TRBV19 and TRBJ1-2; 7 bases match TRBD1. Germline V gives CDR1 LNHDA, CDR2 SQIVND (reference sequence). The CDR3 length is 15 residues. V lost 7 bases, J lost 1 base, and 9 bases stayed unmatched. The CDR3 DNA is TGTGCCAGTACCGCGACAGGGTATGGTAACTATGGCTACACCTTC. The encoded protein is CASTATGYGNYGYTF.

This chain links TRBV7-8 with TRBJ2-5; TRBD2 agrees at 14 bases. After removal of 5 bases from V and 5 bases from J, the junction contained 4 bases not matched to a gene. This CDR3 has 15 residues. The V gene's germline CDR1 is SGHVS and CDR2 FQNEAQ. CDR3 DNA sequence: TGTGCCAGCAGCCCGGGACTAGCGGGGGCCGAGACCCAGTACTTC. Its protein product is CASSPGLAGAETQYF.

The rearrangement uses TRBV5-6 and TRBJ2-7; D not resolved. Germline-derived CDR1 and CDR2 are SGHDT and YYEEEE. The CDR3 length is 13 residues. V lost 3 bases, J lost 3 bases, and 10 bases lay in between. The CDR3 region is CASSSRPLYEQYF. The DNA for the CDR3 is TGTGCCAGCAGCTCTAGACCTCTCTACGAGCAGTACTTC.

The chain uses TRBV7-2 and TRBJ2-7; D is unclear. The CDR3 is made up of 16 amino acids. V was pared by 1 base and J by 0 bases, with 13 bases between. CDR1 SGHTA and CDR2 FQGNSA come from the germline V gene. The DNA of the CDR3 is TGTGCCAGCAGCTTAGTGGGCAGCCTGTCCTCCTACGAGCAGTACTTC. It translates to CASSLVGSLSSYEQYF.

This chain links TRBV6-4 with TRBJ2-2, with 12 bases identical to TRBD2. Germline CDR1 is MRHNA and CDR2 is SNTAGT. The CDR3 contains 15 residues. The V and J ends lost 6 bases and 5 bases, in that order; junction bases with no gene match: 4. The CDR3: CASSKGLAGTGELFF. The CDR3 nucleotides are TGTGCCAGCAGCAAAGGACTAGCGGGGACCGGGGAGCTGTTTTTT.

The rearrangement joins TRBV18 to TRBJ2-3; D is perhaps TRBD1 (6 bases). The CDR3 covers 16 residues. Germline assignment: CDR1 KGHSH and CDR2 LQKENI. Trimming took 3 bases from V and 2 from J, leaving 15 bases between them. CDR3: CASSPRAGASTDTQYF. In DNA, the CDR3 is TGTGCCAGCTCACCCCGGGCAGGGGCGTCCACAGATACGCAGTATTTT.

The V call is TRBV7-8, the J call TRBJ1-2; D is undetermined. V was trimmed by 0 bases and J by 0 bases, leaving 5 bases between them. CDR1 and CDR2 (germline): SGHVS, FQNEAQ. The CDR3 is 14 residues long. The CDR3 DNA is TGTGCCAGCAGCTTAGCAGTTCCTAACTATGGCTACACCTTC. This sequence encodes CASSLAVPNYGYTF.

The chain recombines TRBV5-4 with TRBJ2-5, with 9 bases lining up with TRBD2. The J segment lost 7 bases and the V segment lost 3 bases, leaving 10 bases of the junction unmatched. The length of the CDR3 is 15 residues. From germline, CDR1 is SGHNT and CDR2 YYREEE (reference sequence). In nucleotides, the CDR3 is TGTGCCAGCAGCTCGGTACGGACTAGCGAGGTGACCCAGTACTTC. It yields the protein CASSSVRTSEVTQYF. The complete variable domain, with remaining parts taken from reference TRBV5-4 and TRBJ2-5, reads ETGVTQSPTHLIKTRGQQVTLRCSSQSGHNTVSWYQQALGQGPQFIFQYYREEENGRGNFPPRFSGLQFPNYSSELNVNALELDDSALYLCASSSVRTSEVTQYFGPGTRLLVL.

The gene calls are TRBV11-2 and TRBJ1-4; TRBD1 matches 9 bases. Looked up from germline, CDR1 is SGHAT and CDR2 is FQNNGV. V lost 5 bases, J lost 6 bases, and 4 bases stayed unmatched. The CDR3 contains 14 residues. In DNA form, the CDR3 reads TGTGCCAGCAGCACGCGGACAGGGGATGAAAAACTGTTTTTT. Its protein is CASSTRTGDEKLFF.

V is TRBV14 and J is TRBJ1-2, with 7 bases fitting TRBD1. J lost 2 bases, V lost 0 bases, and 6 bases had no gene match. CDR1 is SGHDN, CDR2 FVKESK, per germline. This CDR3 comprises 16 residues. The chain's CDR3 is CASSQDPWTGNYGYTF. CDR3 bases: TGTGCCAGCAGCCAAGATCCCTGGACAGGAAACTATGGCTACACCTTC.

J is TRBJ1-1 and V is TRBV30; unclear D gene. The V and J ends lost 2 bases and 0 bases respectively, with 7 bases between them. Looked up from germline, CDR1 is GTSNPN and CDR2 is SVGIG (reference sequence). The CDR3 is 13 amino acids. For the CDR3, the DNA is TGTGCCTGGAGTCCAACAGTGAACACTGAAGCTTTCTTT. Amino acid sequence: CAWSPTVNTEAFF.

This chain joins TRBV5-5 and TRBJ2-3; 7 nucleotides line up with TRBD2. The CDR3 runs 14 residues. The V and J ends lost 8 bases and 0 bases, in that order; junction bases with no gene match: 6. Germline V lookup: CDR1 SGHKS, CDR2 YYEKEE (reference sequence). DNA for the CDR3: TGTGCCAGTCTCTATAGCGGGAGCACAGATACGCAGTATTTT. Protein: CASLYSGSTDTQYF. The full variable domain, completed using reference TRBV5-5 and TRBJ2-3, is DAGVTQSPTHLIKTRGQQVTLRCSPISGHKSVSWYQQVLGQGPQFIFQYYEKEERGRGNFPDRFSARQFPNYSSELNVNALLLGDSALYLCASLYSGSTDTQYFGPGTRLTVL.

The genes are TRBV30 and TRBJ1-2; no firm D call. V dropped 2 bases and J dropped 2 bases, with 6 bases sitting between them. Per the germline V gene, CDR1 is GTSNPN and CDR2 is SVGIG (reference sequence). This CDR3 comprises 12 residues. CDR3 in amino acids: CAWSWQNYGYTF. DNA for the CDR3: TGTGCCTGGAGTTGGCAGAACTATGGCTACACCTTC.

This clone is a singleton in its sample. This chain joins TRBV6-5 and TRBJ2-3; tentatively, D is TRBD1 (5 bases). The germline V gene has CDR1 MNHEY and CDR2 SVGAGI. The germline V and J ends were trimmed by 8 bases and 0 bases, with 15 bases remaining between them. CDR3 length: 15 residues. The CDR3 loop is CASLKTGFSTDTQYF. The CDR3 DNA reads TGTGCCAGCCTAAAAACAGGTTTTAGCACAGATACGCAGTATTTT.

CDR3 amino acids: CASSMGPVGNEQFF. For the CDR3, the DNA is TGTGCCAGCAGCATGGGACCCGTGGGGAATGAGCAGTTCTTC. The chain recombines TRBV7-3 with TRBJ2-1; either TRBD1 or TRBD2 may supply D (5 bases each). The germline gives CDR1 SGHTA, CDR2 FQGTGA. CDR3 length: 14 residues. The germline V and J ends were trimmed by 5 bases and 7 bases, with 15 bases remaining between them.